Below, 28 T cell receptor beta chains from the same sample are listed, as sequenced in a study of blood T cell repertoires in COVID-19. The protocol was immunoSEQ multiplex PCR, while the TCRdb copy is restricted to in-frame clones and leaves out a portion. The table includes roughly 230,000 clones, about nine tenths detected once. Material: PBMCs or T cells enriched from blood (not recorded which). These receptors all stem from a man aged 25-45 years in a cohort exposed to, infected with or recovered from COVID-19 (not recorded which).

The V call is TRBV19, the J call TRBJ2-4, with D perhaps TRBD1 (6 bases). There are 14 residues in the CDR3. Germline V gives CDR1 LNHDA, CDR2 SQIVND (reference sequence). V lost 3 bases and J lost 9, with 15 bases in between. CDR3 in DNA: TGTGCCAGTAGTATGGGGGCCAGTTTGATCATTCAGTACTTC. Encoded protein: CASSMGASLIIQYF.

This chain joins TRBV28 and TRBJ2-3; 8 bases are a match to TRBD2. This CDR3 is 11 amino acids long. Germline V gene sequence: CDR1 MDHEN, CDR2 SYDVKM. CDR3 nucleotide sequence: TGTTCGGGGGGGGACCCAGATACGCAGTATTTT. Residues: CSGGDPDTQYF.

This chain links TRBV12-5 with TRBJ1-1; no reliable D call. The germline V and J ends were trimmed by 0 bases and 5 bases, with 19 bases remaining between them. Germline V gene data show CDR1 as LGHNT and CDR2 as FRNRAP. The CDR3 runs 17 residues. The CDR3 DNA sequence: TGTGCTAGTGGTTTGGTACTCGTCGGAGTGCGAGGTACTGAAGCTTTCTTT. Translating gives CASGLVLVGVRGTEAFF.

This clone was seen only once. The J gene is TRBJ1-1, the V gene TRBV5-4; possibly TRBD1 for D (5 bases). CDR1 and CDR2 (germline): SGHNT, YYREEE (reference sequence). The ends were cut back, 3 bases at V and 1 base at J, with 10 bases in the middle. This CDR3 comprises 14 residues. The CDR3 protein is CASSWVTGNTEAFF. In DNA, the CDR3 is TGTGCCAGCAGCTGGGTTACAGGGAACACTGAAGCTTTCTTT.

The rearrangement joins TRBV27 to TRBJ1-4, with TRBD1 identical over 7 bases. This CDR3 has 18 amino acids. The V gene end was trimmed by 1 base and the J gene end by 0 bases; junction bases not matched to a gene: 8. Germline V CDR1 and CDR2: MNHEY, SMNVEV (reference sequence). DNA for the CDR3: TGTGCCAGCAGTTTATTGGGACAGCATCCTACAACTAATGAAAAACTGTTTTTT. Its protein product is CASSLLGQHPTTNEKLFF.

The chain carries TRBV3-1 (or the pseudogene TRBV3-2) and TRBJ2-1; the D is unclear. The V end was cut by 3 bases, the J end by 2 bases, with 11 bases between. The length of the CDR3 is 15 residues. Germline values: CDR1 LGHDT, CDR2 YNNKEL (reference sequence). As DNA, the CDR3 is TGTGCCAGCAGCCAGCTACCACGCCCCTACAATGAGCAGTTCTTC. Translation: CASSQLPRPYNEQFF.

The genes are TRBV7-2 and TRBJ2-4; D perhaps matches TRBD1 (7 bases). V was clipped by 4 bases and J by 8 bases, with 21 bases between them. Germline CDR1 is SGHTA and CDR2 is FQGNSA. CDR3 length equals 16 residues. CDR3 nucleotide sequence: TGTGCCAGCAGCTCCCAGGCAGGGGGGCAACTAGACATTCAGTACTTC. Amino acids: CASSSQAGGQLDIQYF.

The chain recombines TRBV6-4 with TRBJ2-1; 10 bases are shared with TRBD2. J was trimmed by 8 bases and V by 5 bases; bases with no gene match: 12. CDR3 length equals 16 residues. Germline V lookup: CDR1 MRHNA, CDR2 SNTAGT. The chain's CDR3 is CASSLSPSGSLYEQFF. CDR3 nucleotides: TGTGCCAGCAGTCTAAGTCCTAGCGGGAGCCTGTATGAGCAGTTCTTC.

V and J are TRBV29-1 and TRBJ2-7; 12 nucleotides agree with TRBD2. Germline CDR1 is SQVTM and CDR2 is ANQGSEA. The CDR3 spans 21 residues. Germline trimming cut 2 bases from V and 0 bases from J; bases unmatched to any gene: 20. CDR3 in DNA: TGCAGCGTTGAACAACCCGCCGGAGGACTAGCGGGAAGACCGCGCTCCTACGAGCAGTACTTC. Its translation: CSVEQPAGGLAGRPRSYEQYF.

In regard to this clone: A much bigger clone sits one base away, suggesting this may be a read error. DNA of the CDR3: TGTGCCAGCAGTGACGGGACTACCAATGAGCAGTTCTTC. Protein sequence: CASSDGTTNEQFF. V usage is TRBV6-4 and J usage is TRBJ2-1; 7 nucleotides match TRBD2. The germline V gene encodes CDR1 MRHNA and CDR2 SNTAGT. This CDR3 contains 13 residues. V shed 2 bases, J shed 6 bases, and the junction held 1 base outside the gene matches.

The chain recombines TRBV7-2 with TRBJ1-5; no clear D. With 1 base removed from V and 2 bases from J, the gap between germline ends came to 6 bases. Germline V gives CDR1 SGHTA, CDR2 FQGNSA. The CDR3 has 14 amino acids. The CDR3 loop is CASSLGPGNQPQHF. As DNA, the CDR3 is TGTGCCAGCAGCTTAGGTCCCGGCAATCAGCCCCAGCATTTT.

The genes are TRBV7-8 and TRBJ2-7; 7 bases are a match to TRBD1. The germline V gene encodes CDR1 SGHVS and CDR2 FQNEAQ. Losses at the gene ends were 2 bases for V and 4 bases for J; bases not matched to a gene: 11. The CDR3 loop spans 16 amino acids. CDR3 protein: CASSLHDRVRGYEQYF. The CDR3 coding sequence is TGTGCCAGCAGCTTACATGACAGGGTGAGGGGATACGAGCAGTACTTC.

On this clone: This may arise from a read error, as a much more abundant clone is one base away. This sample also contains other DNA sequences that code for the same CDR3. The chain uses TRBV4-3 and TRBJ2-1; the D is unclear. Looked up from germline, CDR1 is LGHNA and CDR2 is YSLEER. The CDR3 sequence is 13 residues long. The germline V and J ends were trimmed by 0 bases and 3 bases, with 3 bases remaining between them. CDR3 region: CASSQDSYNEQFF. The CDR3 nucleotides read TGCGCCAGCAGCCAAGACAGCTACAATGAGCAGTTCTTC.

This clone came up once. The V and J genes are TRBV7-2 and TRBJ2-7; D is perhaps TRBD2 (6 bases). Germline V gene lookup returns CDR1 SGHTA and CDR2 FQGNSA. The ends were cut back, 1 base at V and 0 bases at J, with 10 bases in the middle. CDR3 length: 15 residues. CDR3 residues: CASSLDWTTSYEQYF. The CDR3 nucleotides read TGTGCCAGCAGCTTAGATTGGACTACCTCCTACGAGCAGTACTTC. The entire variable domain, with the rest obtained from reference TRBV7-2 and TRBJ2-7, is as follows: GAGVSQSPSNKVTEKGKDVELRCDPISGHTALYWYRQSLGQGLEFLIYFQGNSAPDKSGLPSDRFSAERTGGSVSTLTIQRTQQEDSAVYLCASSLDWTTSYEQYFGPGTRLTVT.

This chain uses TRBV7-8 with TRBJ2-7; tentatively, D is TRBD1 (6 bases). The CDR3 length is 15 residues. Trimming left V 4 bases short and J 3 bases short, with 16 bases between. Looked up from germline, CDR1 is SGHVS and CDR2 is FQNEAQ. CDR3 bases: TGTGCCAGCAGCTCTTCAGGGGCCCAACACTACGAGCAGTACTTC. It is translated as CASSSSGAQHYEQYF.

This chain links TRBV7-9 with TRBJ2-7, with D maybe TRBD1 (5 bases). The CDR3 totals 14 residues. V lost 3 bases, J lost 3 bases, and 12 bases lay in between. The V gene's germline CDR1 is SEHNR and CDR2 FQNEAQ (reference sequence). Written as DNA, the CDR3 is TGTGCCAGCAGCTTGGGGCTTGGCGTCTACGAGCAGTACTTC. This encodes CASSLGLGVYEQYF.

The chain couples TRBV27 to TRBJ1-1; D is uncertain. Germline CDR1 and CDR2: MNHEY and SMNVEV (reference sequence). V lost 1 base to trimming and J lost 5 bases, with 11 bases between them. The CDR3 extends over 14 amino acids. CDR3: CASSLYPDSTEAFF. CDR3 coding DNA: TGTGCCAGCAGTTTATACCCGGACTCTACTGAAGCTTTCTTT.

The genes are TRBV4-2 and TRBJ2-1, with TRBD1 matching 7 bases. Germline-derived CDR1 and CDR2 are LGHNA and YNFKEQ. The CDR3 runs to 14 residues. With V trimmed by 0 bases and J by 5 bases, 1 base remained unmatched. CDR3 nucleotides: TGTGCCAGCAGCCAAGACGGGACAGACAATGAGCAGTTCTTC. It encodes CASSQDGTDNEQFF.

This clone was detected many times. V usage is TRBV6-4 and J usage is TRBJ1-5, with 7 positions matching TRBD1. This CDR3 is 14 amino acids long. Germline trimming cut 3 bases from V and 2 bases from J; bases unmatched to any gene: 1. CDR1 is MRHNA and CDR2 is SNTAGT in the germline V gene. The CDR3 DNA reads as TGTGCCAGCAGTGAAACAGGGGGCAATCAGCCCCAGCATTTT. This translates into CASSETGGNQPQHF.

This clone showed up many times. V and J are TRBV5-4 and TRBJ1-6; D gene ambiguous. Germline V gene lookup returns CDR1 SGHNT and CDR2 YYREEE (reference sequence). The V end was cut by 0 bases, the J end by 7 bases, with 8 bases between. The CDR3 has 14 amino acids. The CDR3 region is CASSLVLENSPLHF. The CDR3 nucleotides read TGTGCCAGCAGCTTGGTTTTAGAGAATTCACCCCTCCACTTT.

The gene calls are TRBV5-1 and TRBJ2-2, with D tentatively TRBD1 (6 bases). CDR3 length: 15 amino acids. With 8 bases removed from V and 0 bases from J, the gap between germline ends came to 14 bases. The germline CDR1 and CDR2 sequences are SGHRS and YFSETQ. CDR3: CASLRDTTNTGELFF. CDR3 in DNA: TGCGCCAGTTTAAGGGACACCACGAACACCGGGGAGCTGTTTTTT.

The V gene is TRBV7-8, the J gene TRBJ2-3, with 16 bases lining up with TRBD2. This CDR3 region has 16 residues. The J segment lost 5 bases and the V segment lost 3 bases, leaving 2 bases of the junction unmatched. Germline CDR1 and CDR2: SGHVS and FQNEAQ. The CDR3 region has the DNA TGTGCCAGCAGCTTGGGACTAGCGGGAGGGCAAGATACGCAGTATTTT. Translation gives CASSLGLAGGQDTQYF.

V usage is TRBV7-9 and J usage is TRBJ1-5; possibly TRBD1 for D (6 bases). Trimming stripped 1 base from V and 2 bases from J, with 9 bases between. CDR1 and CDR2 from the germline V gene are SEHNR and FQNEAQ (reference sequence). The CDR3 covers 15 residues. The DNA for the CDR3 is TGTGCCAGCAGCTTAGAGGGGGACGGCAATCAGCCCCAGCATTTT. Its protein product is CASSLEGDGNQPQHF.

This clone has a single count. The chain carries TRBV18 and TRBJ1-1, with D hard to call. In germline, CDR1 is KGHSH, CDR2 LQKENI. V dropped 5 bases and J dropped 1 base, with 11 bases sitting between them. This CDR3 comprises 14 residues. The CDR3: CASSDIGGNTEAFF. The CDR3 nucleotides read TGTGCCAGCTCAGACATAGGAGGGAACACTGAAGCTTTCTTT.

This clone was seen once. The V and J genes are TRBV5-8 and TRBJ1-2; D is uncertain. CDR1 is SGHTS, CDR2 YDEGEE, per germline. CDR3 length: 11 residues. Between the trimmed V and J ends, which lost 4 bases and 5 bases, there was a span of 6 bases. The CDR3 DNA reads TGTGCCAGCAGCCGACAATATGGCTACACCTTC. Its translation: CASSRQYGYTF.

The chain employs TRBV19 and TRBJ1-5, with D possibly TRBD1 on 6 matching bases. The germline V gene has CDR1 LNHDA and CDR2 SQIVND (reference sequence). Trimming removed 3 bases at V and 6 bases at J, with 12 bases between. This CDR3 contains 14 residues. CDR3 sequence reads: CASSIWDISQPQHF. The CDR3 DNA reads as TGTGCCAGTAGTATTTGGGACATTTCTCAGCCCCAGCATTTT.

The rearrangement joins TRBV27 to TRBJ1-1, with a possible D match to TRBD1 (6 bases). Trimming removed 0 bases from V and 3 bases from J, with 14 bases in between. In germline, CDR1 is MNHEY, CDR2 SMNVEV (reference sequence). This CDR3 contains 16 residues. The CDR3 region has the DNA TGTGCCAGCAGTTTATCGTTCGGTTCAGGGGACACTGAAGCTTTCTTT. It encodes CASSLSFGSGDTEAFF.

The gene calls are TRBV28 and TRBJ2-2, with 8 bases aligning to TRBD2. The CDR3 has 16 residues. Germline V gives CDR1 MDHEN, CDR2 SYDVKM. With V trimmed by 3 bases and J by 4 bases, 7 bases remained unmatched. CDR3 sequence: CASSFYGRGITGELFF. CDR3 in DNA: TGTGCCAGCAGTTTTTACGGGAGGGGTATCACCGGGGAGCTGTTTTTT.